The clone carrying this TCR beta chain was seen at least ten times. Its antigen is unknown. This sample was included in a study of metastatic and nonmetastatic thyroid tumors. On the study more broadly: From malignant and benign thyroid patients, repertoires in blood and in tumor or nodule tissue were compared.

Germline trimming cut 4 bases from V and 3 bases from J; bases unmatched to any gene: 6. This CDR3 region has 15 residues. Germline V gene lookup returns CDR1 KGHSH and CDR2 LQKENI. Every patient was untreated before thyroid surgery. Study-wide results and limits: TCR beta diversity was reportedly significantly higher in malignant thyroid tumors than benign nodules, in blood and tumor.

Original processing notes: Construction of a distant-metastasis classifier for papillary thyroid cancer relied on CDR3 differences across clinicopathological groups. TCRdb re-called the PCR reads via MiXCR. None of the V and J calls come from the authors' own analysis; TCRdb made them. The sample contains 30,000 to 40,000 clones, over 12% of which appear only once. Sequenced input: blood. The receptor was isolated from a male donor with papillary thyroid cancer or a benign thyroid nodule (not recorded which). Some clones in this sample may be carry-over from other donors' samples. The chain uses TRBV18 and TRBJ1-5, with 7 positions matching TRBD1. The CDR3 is CASSRGGQNNQPQHF. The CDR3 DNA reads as TGTGCCAGCTCACGGGGGGGACAGAACAATCAGCCCCAGCATTTT.